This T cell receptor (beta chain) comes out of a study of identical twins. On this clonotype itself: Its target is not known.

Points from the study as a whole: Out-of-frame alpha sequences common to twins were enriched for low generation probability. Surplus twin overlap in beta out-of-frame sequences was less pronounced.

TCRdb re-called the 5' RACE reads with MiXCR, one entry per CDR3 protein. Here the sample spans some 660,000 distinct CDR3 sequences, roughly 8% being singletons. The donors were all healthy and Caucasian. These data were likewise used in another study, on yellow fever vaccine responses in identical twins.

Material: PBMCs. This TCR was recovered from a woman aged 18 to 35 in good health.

The DNA for the CDR3 is TGTGCCAGCAGTGCGACAGGGGGAGATAAAAAACTGTTTTTT. Protein sequence: CASSATGGDKKLFF. The chain has TRBV2 and TRBJ1-4; 9 bases fit TRBD1. After removal of 4 bases from V and 9 bases from J, the junction contained 6 bases not matched to a gene. Per germline, CDR1 SNHLY and CDR2 FYNNEI. The CDR3 covers 14 residues.